A selection of T cell receptor beta chains follows, all from one sample in a study of T cells in Graves' hyperthyroidism and ophthalmopathy. Each CDR3 protein gets one entry after TCRdb re-called the multiplex PCR reads with MiXCR. In the table there are some 600,000 distinct CDR3 sequences, around 13% of which are singletons. Sequenced input: blood. The receptors shown here come from a woman aged 30 to 39 with Graves' hyperthyroidism that later progressed to Graves' ophthalmopathy. Each CDR3 is given with its conserved first and last residue. D genes are given only for firm matches. For some rows the clone size is stated as once, few or many, or as a class when expanded; others skip it.

TRBJ2-1	few	TRBV3-2	-	CASSHITASANNEQFF	TGTGCCAGCAGCCATATCACGGCTAGCGCAAACAATGAGCAGTTCTTC
TRBJ1-5	once	TRBV19	-	CASSIVQGIQPQHF	TGTGCCAGTAGTATAGTCCAGGGTATTCAGCCCCAGCATTTT
TRBJ2-7	many	TRBV9	-	CASSVEWGYEQYF	TGTGCCAGCAGCGTAGAGTGGGGGTACGAGCAGTACTTC
TRBJ1-1	many	TRBV5-1	-	CASSLGGNSLKRNTEAFF	TGCGCCAGCAGCTTGGGGGGCAACTCCCTTAAGCGGAACACTGAAGCTTTCTTT
TRBJ2-2	many	TRBV28	-	CASTASGGNTGELFF	TGTGCCAGCACCGCCTCCGGGGGAAACACCGGGGAGCTGTTTTTT
TRBJ1-2	-	TRBV4-3	-	CASSQAGANYGYTF	TGCGCCAGCAGCCAAGCAGGAGCAAACTATGGCTACACCTTC
TRBJ1-2	-	TRBV6-2/TRBV6-3	TRBD1	CASRRQGEVVGGYTF	TGTGCCAGCAGGAGACAGGGGGAGGTGGTTGGCGGCTACACCTTC
TRBJ2-3	many	TRBV2	TRBD2	CATAAGEFTDTQYF	TGTGCCACCGCAGCGGGAGAGTTCACAGATACGCAGTATTTT
TRBJ2-2	many	TRBV11-3	-	CASSPDRGTGELFF	TGTGCCAGCAGCCCTGACCGGGGGACCGGGGAGCTGTTTTTT
TRBJ2-1	few	TRBV6-2/TRBV6-3	-	CASSSRSNGQFF	TGTGCCAGCAGTTCGAGGTCCAATGGGCAGTTCTTC
TRBJ1-1	many	TRBV12-3/TRBV12-4	TRBD1	CASSLAPQGAAFF	TGTGCCAGCAGTTTAGCGCCGCAGGGGGCGGCTTTCTTT
TRBJ2-3	-	TRBV30	TRBD1	CAWSPGQSASDTKYF	TGTGCCTGGAGTCCGGGACAGTCCGCTTCGGATACGAAGTATTTT
TRBJ2-3	few	TRBV5-4	TRBD1	CASRGTGSGDTQYF	TGTGCCAGCAGGGGGACAGGGAGTGGAGATACGCAGTATTTT
TRBJ1-4	many	TRBV29-1	TRBD1	CSVDQGDEKLFF	TGCAGCGTTGATCAGGGGGATGAAAAACTGTTTTTT